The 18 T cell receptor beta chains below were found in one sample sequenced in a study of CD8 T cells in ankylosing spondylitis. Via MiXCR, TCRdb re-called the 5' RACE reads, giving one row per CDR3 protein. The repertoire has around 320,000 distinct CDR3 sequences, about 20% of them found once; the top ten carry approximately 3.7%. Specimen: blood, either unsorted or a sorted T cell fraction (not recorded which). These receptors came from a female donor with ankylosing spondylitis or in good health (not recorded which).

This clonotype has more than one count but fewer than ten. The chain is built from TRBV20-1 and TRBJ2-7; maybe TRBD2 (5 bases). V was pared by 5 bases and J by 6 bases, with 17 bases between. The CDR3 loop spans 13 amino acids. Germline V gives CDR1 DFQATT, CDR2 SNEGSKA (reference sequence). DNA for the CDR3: TGCAGTGCTTTGACCCCCGCGGGCCTCGAGCAGTACTTC. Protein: CSALTPAGLEQYF.

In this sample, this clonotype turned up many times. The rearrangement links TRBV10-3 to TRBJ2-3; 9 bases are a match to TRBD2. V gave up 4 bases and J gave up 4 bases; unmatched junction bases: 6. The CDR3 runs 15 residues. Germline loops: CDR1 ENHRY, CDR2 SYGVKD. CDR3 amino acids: CAISGLAGISDTQYF. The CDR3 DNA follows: TGTGCCATCAGTGGGCTAGCGGGAATTTCAGATACGCAGTATTTT.

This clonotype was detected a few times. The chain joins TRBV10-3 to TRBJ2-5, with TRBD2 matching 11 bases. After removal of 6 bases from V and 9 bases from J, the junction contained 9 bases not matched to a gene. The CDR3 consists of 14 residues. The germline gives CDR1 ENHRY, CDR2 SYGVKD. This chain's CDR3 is CAISLGLAEKSQYF. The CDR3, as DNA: TGTGCCATCAGCTTGGGACTAGCGGAAAAATCCCAGTACTTC.

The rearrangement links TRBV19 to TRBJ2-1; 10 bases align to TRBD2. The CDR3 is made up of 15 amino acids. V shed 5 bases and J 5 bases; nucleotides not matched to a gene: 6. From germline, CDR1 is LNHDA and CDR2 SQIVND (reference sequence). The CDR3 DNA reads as TGTGCCAGTAGTCCGAGGACTAGCGGAAACAATGAGCAGTTCTTC. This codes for CASSPRTSGNNEQFF.

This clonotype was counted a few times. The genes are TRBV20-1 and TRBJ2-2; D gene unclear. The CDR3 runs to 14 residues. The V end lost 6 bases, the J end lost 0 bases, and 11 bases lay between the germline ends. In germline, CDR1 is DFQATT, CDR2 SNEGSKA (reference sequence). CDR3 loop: CSASRPSNTGELFF. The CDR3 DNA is TGCAGTGCCAGTCGACCGTCGAACACCGGGGAGCTGTTTTTT.

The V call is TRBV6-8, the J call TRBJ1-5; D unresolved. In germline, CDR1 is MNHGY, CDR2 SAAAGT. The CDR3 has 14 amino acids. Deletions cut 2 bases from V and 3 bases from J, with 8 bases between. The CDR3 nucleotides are TGTGCCAGCAGTTACCCCACCAACAATCAGCCCCAGCATTTT. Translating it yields CASSYPTNNQPQHF.

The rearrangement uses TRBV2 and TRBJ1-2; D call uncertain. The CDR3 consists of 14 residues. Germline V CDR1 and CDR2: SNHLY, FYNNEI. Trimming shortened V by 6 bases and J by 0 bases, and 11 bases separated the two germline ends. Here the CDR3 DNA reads TGTGCCAGCAGCGGCACAGTCTCTAACTATGGCTACACCTTC. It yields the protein CASSGTVSNYGYTF. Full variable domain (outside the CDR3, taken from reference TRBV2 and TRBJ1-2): EPEVTQTPSHQVTQMGQEVILRCVPISNHLYFYWYRQILGQKVEFLVSFYNNEISEKSEIFDDQFSVERPDGSNFTLKIRSTKLEDSAMYFCASSGTVSNYGYTFGSGTRLTVV.

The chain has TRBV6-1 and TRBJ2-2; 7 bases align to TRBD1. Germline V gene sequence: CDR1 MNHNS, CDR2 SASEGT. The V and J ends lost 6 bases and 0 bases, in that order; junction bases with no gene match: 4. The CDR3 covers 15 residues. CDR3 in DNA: TGTGCCAGCAGGACCGGGACAGCGAACACCGGGGAGCTGTTTTTT. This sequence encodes CASRTGTANTGELFF.

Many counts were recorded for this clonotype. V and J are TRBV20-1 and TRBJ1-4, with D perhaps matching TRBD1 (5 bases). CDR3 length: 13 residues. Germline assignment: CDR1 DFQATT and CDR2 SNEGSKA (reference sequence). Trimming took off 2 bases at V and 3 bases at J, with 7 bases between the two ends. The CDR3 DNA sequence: TGCAGTGCTAGACGAGGGGCTAATGAAAAACTGTTTTTT. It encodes CSARRGANEKLFF.

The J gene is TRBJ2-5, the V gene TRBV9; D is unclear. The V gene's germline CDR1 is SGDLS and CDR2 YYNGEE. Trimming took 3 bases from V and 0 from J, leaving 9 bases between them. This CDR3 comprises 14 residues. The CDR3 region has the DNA TGTGCCAGCAGCGGTACAGCAAACCAAGAGACCCAGTACTTC. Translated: CASSGTANQETQYF.

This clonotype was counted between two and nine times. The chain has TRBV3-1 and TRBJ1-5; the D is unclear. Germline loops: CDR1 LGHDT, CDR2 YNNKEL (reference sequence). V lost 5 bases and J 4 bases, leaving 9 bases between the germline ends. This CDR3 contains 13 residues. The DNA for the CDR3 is TGTGCCAGCAGCTTTTCCGGAAATCAGCCCCAGCATTTT. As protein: CASSFSGNQPQHF.

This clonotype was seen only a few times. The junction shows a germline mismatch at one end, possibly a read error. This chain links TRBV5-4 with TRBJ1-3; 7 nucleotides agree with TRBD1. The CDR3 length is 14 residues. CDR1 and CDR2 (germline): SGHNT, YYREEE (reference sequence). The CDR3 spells CASSLGTDGNTIYF. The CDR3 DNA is TGTGCCAGCAGTTTGGGGACAGACGGAAACACCATATATTTT. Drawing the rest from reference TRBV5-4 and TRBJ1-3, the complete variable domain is ETGVTQSPTHLIKTRGQQVTLRCSSQSGHNTVSWYQQALGQGPQFIFQYYREEENGRGNFPPRFSGLQFPNYSSELNVNALELDDSALYLCASSLGTDGNTIYFGEGSWLTVV.

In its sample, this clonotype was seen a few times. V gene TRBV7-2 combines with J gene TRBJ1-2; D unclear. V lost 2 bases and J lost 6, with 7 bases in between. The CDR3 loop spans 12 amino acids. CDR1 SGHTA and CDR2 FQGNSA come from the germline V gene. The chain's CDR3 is CASSLTPDGYTF. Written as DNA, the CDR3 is TGTGCCAGCAGCTTAACCCCTGATGGCTACACCTTC.

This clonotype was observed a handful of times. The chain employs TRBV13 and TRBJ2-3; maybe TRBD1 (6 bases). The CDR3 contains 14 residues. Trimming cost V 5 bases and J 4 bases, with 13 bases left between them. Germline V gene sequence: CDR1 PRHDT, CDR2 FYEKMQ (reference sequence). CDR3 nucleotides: TGTGCCAGCAGCGACTACAGGGTCGCAGATACGCAGTATTTT. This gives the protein CASSDYRVADTQYF.

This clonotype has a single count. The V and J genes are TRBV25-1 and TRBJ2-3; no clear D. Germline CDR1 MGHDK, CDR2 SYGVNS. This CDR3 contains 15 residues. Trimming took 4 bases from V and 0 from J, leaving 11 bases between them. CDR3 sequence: CASSVSSASTDTQYF. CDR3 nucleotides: TGTGCCAGCAGTGTAAGTTCGGCTAGCACAGATACGCAGTATTTT.

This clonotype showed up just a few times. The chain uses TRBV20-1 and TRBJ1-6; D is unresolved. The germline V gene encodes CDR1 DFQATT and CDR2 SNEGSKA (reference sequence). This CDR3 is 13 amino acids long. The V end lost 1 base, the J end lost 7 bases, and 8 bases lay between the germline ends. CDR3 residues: CSARGDTNSPLHF. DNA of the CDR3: TGCAGTGCTAGAGGTGACACAAATTCACCCCTCCACTTT.

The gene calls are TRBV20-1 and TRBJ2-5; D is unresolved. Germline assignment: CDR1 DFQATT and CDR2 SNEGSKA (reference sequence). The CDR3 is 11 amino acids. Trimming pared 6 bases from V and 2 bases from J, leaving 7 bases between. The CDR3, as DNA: TGCAGTGCCCCCCGTCAAGAGACCCAGTACTTC. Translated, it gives CSAPRQETQYF.

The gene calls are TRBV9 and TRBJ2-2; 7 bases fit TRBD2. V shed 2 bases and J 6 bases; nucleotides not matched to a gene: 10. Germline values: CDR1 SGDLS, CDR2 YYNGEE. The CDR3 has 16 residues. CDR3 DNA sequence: TGTGCCAGCAGCGTGGGGACTAATCGGTTGGCCGGGGAGCTGTTTTTT. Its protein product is CASSVGTNRLAGELFF. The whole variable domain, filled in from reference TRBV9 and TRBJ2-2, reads DSGVTQTPKHLITATGQRVTLRCSPRSGDLSVYWYQQSLDQGLQFLIQYYNGEERAKGNILERFSAQQFPDLHSELNLSSLELGDSALYFCASSVGTNRLAGELFFGEGSRLTVL.